Below are 18 T cell receptor beta chains sequenced from a single sample in a study of CD8 T cells in Susac syndrome. RNA was extracted with the RNeasy kit, and a quantity of about 0.5 to 1 ug was reverse transcribed using random hexamers. MiXCR, applied by TCRdb to the immunoSEQ multiplex PCR reads, yields one record per CDR3 protein. The data contain a few hundred thousand distinct CDR3 sequences, around 85% of them singletons. The specimen was CD8+ T cells from PBMCs. These receptors all come from a human donor with multiple sclerosis.

J is TRBJ2-3 and V is TRBV5-6; D remains ambiguous. The CDR3 covers 14 residues. V shed 0 bases and J shed 3 bases, with 8 bases lying between them. Germline loops: CDR1 SGHDT, CDR2 YYEEEE. The CDR3 sequence: CASSLAAATDTQYF. In DNA, the CDR3 is TGTGCCAGCAGCTTGGCCGCTGCTACAGATACGCAGTATTTT.

The V call is TRBV4-2, the J call TRBJ2-2; a weak D match, TRBD2 (5 bases). Trimming left V 0 bases short and J 7 bases short, with 15 bases between. In germline, CDR1 is LGHNA, CDR2 YNFKEQ. The CDR3 has 16 amino acids. CDR3 loop: CASSQEAAPSGGELFF. CDR3 in DNA: TGTGCCAGCAGCCAAGAAGCGGCCCCTTCTGGCGGGGAGCTGTTTTTT.

V gene TRBV2 combines with J gene TRBJ1-4; unclear D gene. From germline, CDR1 is SNHLY and CDR2 FYNNEI. V lost 4 bases and J lost 7, with 7 bases in between. The CDR3 length is 12 residues. In nucleotides, the CDR3 is TGTGCCAGCAGTGGGGAAACTGAAAAACTGTTTTTT. It encodes CASSGETEKLFF.

This chain links TRBV27 with TRBJ2-7; D not certain. V lost 0 bases to trimming and J lost 7 bases, with 13 bases between them. The germline V gene has CDR1 MNHEY and CDR2 SMNVEV (reference sequence). This CDR3 region has 14 residues. For the CDR3, the DNA is TGTGCCAGCAGTTTATCGAAGGGCGGATCAGAGCAGTACTTC. It encodes CASSLSKGGSEQYF.

The V call is TRBV4-1, the J call TRBJ1-1; perhaps TRBD1 as D (5 bases). V was trimmed by 3 bases and J by 10 bases, leaving 21 bases between them. The CDR3 is made up of 15 amino acids. CDR1 is MGHRA and CDR2 is YSYEKL in the germline V gene. Here the CDR3 reads CASSQVLRGDPGAFF. Here the CDR3 DNA reads TGCGCCAGCAGCCAGGTCCTCCGGGGGGATCCCGGAGCTTTCTTT.

This rearrangement joins TRBV27 to TRBJ1-1; D may be TRBD1 (5 bases). The CDR3 sequence is 13 residues long. Deletions cut 3 bases from V and 5 bases from J, with 10 bases between. From germline, CDR1 is MNHEY and CDR2 SMNVEV (reference sequence). CDR3 DNA sequence: TGTGCCAGCAGTTTTGCAGGGTGGACTGAAGCTTTCTTT. Protein: CASSFAGWTEAFF.

The rearrangement links TRBV27 to TRBJ2-3; tentative D call: TRBD1 (5 bases). The CDR3 covers 14 residues. In germline, CDR1 is MNHEY, CDR2 SMNVEV (reference sequence). V lost 8 bases, J lost 3 bases, and 15 bases lay in between. The CDR3 is CASGYYPGTDTQYF. In nucleotides, the CDR3 is TGTGCCAGCGGGTACTACCCAGGGACAGATACGCAGTATTTT.

The chain combines TRBV6-1 with TRBJ2-5; 7 bases align to TRBD2. Per germline, CDR1 MNHNS and CDR2 SASEGT. The length of the CDR3 is 15 residues. After removal of 3 bases from V and 3 bases from J, the junction contained 7 bases not matched to a gene. The CDR3 protein is CASSEREYEEETQYF. DNA for the CDR3: TGTGCCAGCAGTGAGCGGGAGTATGAGGAAGAGACCCAGTACTTC.

This clonotype was detected once. In nucleotides, the CDR3 is TGTGCCAGCAGCCCGGACAGTTCAGCTGAAGCTTTCTTT. Its protein is CASSPDSSAEAFF. The chain links TRBV7-9 to TRBJ1-1, with D possibly matching TRBD1 (6 bases). Germline V lookup: CDR1 SEHNR, CDR2 FQNEAQ (reference sequence). V was shortened by 5 bases and J by 6 bases, with 13 bases between the two germline ends. The CDR3 covers 13 residues.

The V and J genes are TRBV7-9 and TRBJ2-1; TRBD1 matches at 11 bases. The CDR3 sequence is 16 residues long. The germline V gene encodes CDR1 SEHNR and CDR2 FQNEAQ (reference sequence). V lost 5 bases and J lost 4; bases outside the gene matches: 7. The CDR3 sequence: CASSPKGQGAYNEQFF. CDR3 DNA sequence: TGTGCCAGCAGCCCGAAAGGACAGGGGGCTTACAATGAGCAGTTCTTC.

V is TRBV30 and J is TRBJ2-1, with 8 bases that match TRBD1. The J segment lost 8 bases and the V segment lost 3 bases, leaving 6 bases of the junction unmatched. The germline V gene has CDR1 GTSNPN and CDR2 SVGIG (reference sequence). The CDR3 extends over 13 amino acids. The CDR3 here is CAWSRTGNDEQFF. The DNA of the CDR3 is TGTGCCTGGAGCCGGACAGGGAACGATGAGCAGTTCTTC.

The chain recombines TRBV27 with TRBJ1-1; 8 bases agree with TRBD1. V was clipped by 5 bases and J by 0 bases; unmatched bases: 2. From germline, CDR1 is MNHEY and CDR2 SMNVEV (reference sequence). This CDR3 spans 14 amino acids. The chain's CDR3 is CASSADRVNTEAFF. Here the CDR3 DNA reads TGTGCCAGCAGTGCGGACAGGGTGAACACTGAAGCTTTCTTT.

The chain links TRBV4-1 to TRBJ1-2; tentatively, D is TRBD1 (5 bases). V was trimmed by 0 bases and J by 8 bases, leaving 13 bases between them. Germline values: CDR1 MGHRA, CDR2 YSYEKL. The CDR3 has 14 residues. CDR3: CASSQDAGPSGYTF. CDR3 sequence (DNA): TGCGCCAGCAGCCAAGACGCGGGACCCTCCGGCTACACCTTC.

The rearrangement uses TRBV2 and TRBJ2-7, with D unclear. The V gene lost 3 bases and the J gene lost 6 bases, with 15 bases spanning the gap. This CDR3 comprises 14 residues. Germline CDR1 SNHLY, CDR2 FYNNEI. CDR3 protein: CASSESRSLVEQYF. For the CDR3, the DNA is TGTGCCAGCAGTGAGTCCAGGTCGCTCGTCGAGCAGTACTTC.

The J gene is TRBJ2-3, the V gene TRBV7-9; D tentatively reads TRBD1 or TRBD2 (5 bases each). Germline V gives CDR1 SEHNR, CDR2 FQNEAQ (reference sequence). V shed 1 base and J shed 2 bases, with 13 bases lying between them. This CDR3 region has 16 residues. The CDR3 DNA is TGTGCCAGCAGCTTAGGTTTACAGGAGGACACAGATACGCAGTATTTT. Its protein product is CASSLGLQEDTDTQYF. Variable domain in full (rest from reference TRBV7-9 and TRBJ2-3): DTGVSQNPRHKITKRGQNVTFRCDPISEHNRLYWYRQTLGQGPEFLTYFQNEAQLEKSRLLSDRFSAERPKGSFSTLEIQRTEQGDSAMYLCASSLGLQEDTDTQYFGPGTRLTVL.

The gene calls are TRBV20-1 and TRBJ2-1; possible D gene TRBD2, 6 bases. CDR3 size: 14 residues. With 6 bases removed from V and 0 bases from J, the gap between germline ends came to 12 bases. CDR1 DFQATT and CDR2 SNEGSKA come from the germline V gene (reference sequence). In DNA, the CDR3 is TGCAGTGCCCCCCGGGGGAGCTCCTACAATGAGCAGTTCTTC. It yields the protein CSAPRGSSYNEQFF.

This rearrangement joins TRBV30 to TRBJ2-2; 9 bases are a match to TRBD1. This CDR3 spans 12 amino acids. V gave up 5 bases and J gave up 6 bases; unmatched junction bases: 1. In germline, CDR1 is GTSNPN, CDR2 SVGIG (reference sequence). This CDR3 reads CAWDRGSGELFF. The CDR3 region has the DNA TGTGCCTGGGACAGGGGGTCCGGGGAGCTGTTTTTT.

The rearrangement uses TRBV6-6 and TRBJ1-1; D is unclear. CDR3 length: 16 amino acids. Germline V gene lookup returns CDR1 MNHNY and CDR2 SVGAGI (reference sequence). Trimming removed 0 bases at V and 1 base at J, with 12 bases between. CDR3 in amino acids: CASSYSSNPQNTEAFF. CDR3 DNA: TGTGCCAGCAGTTACTCGAGTAACCCACAGAACACTGAAGCTTTCTTT.